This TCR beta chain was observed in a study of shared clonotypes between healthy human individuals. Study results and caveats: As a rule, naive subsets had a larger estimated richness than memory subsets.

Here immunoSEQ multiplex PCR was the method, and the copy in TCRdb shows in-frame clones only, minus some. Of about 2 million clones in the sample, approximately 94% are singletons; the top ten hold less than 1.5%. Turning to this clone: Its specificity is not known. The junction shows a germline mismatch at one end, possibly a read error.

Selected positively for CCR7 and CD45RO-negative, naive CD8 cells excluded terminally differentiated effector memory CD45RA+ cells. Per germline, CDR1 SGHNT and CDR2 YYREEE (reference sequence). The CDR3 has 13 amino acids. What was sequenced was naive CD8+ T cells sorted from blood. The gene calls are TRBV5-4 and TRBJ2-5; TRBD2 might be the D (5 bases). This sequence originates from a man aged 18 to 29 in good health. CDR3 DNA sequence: TGTGCCGGCAGCTTGGACTACCAAGAGACCCAGTACTTC. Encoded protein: CAGSLDYQETQYF.